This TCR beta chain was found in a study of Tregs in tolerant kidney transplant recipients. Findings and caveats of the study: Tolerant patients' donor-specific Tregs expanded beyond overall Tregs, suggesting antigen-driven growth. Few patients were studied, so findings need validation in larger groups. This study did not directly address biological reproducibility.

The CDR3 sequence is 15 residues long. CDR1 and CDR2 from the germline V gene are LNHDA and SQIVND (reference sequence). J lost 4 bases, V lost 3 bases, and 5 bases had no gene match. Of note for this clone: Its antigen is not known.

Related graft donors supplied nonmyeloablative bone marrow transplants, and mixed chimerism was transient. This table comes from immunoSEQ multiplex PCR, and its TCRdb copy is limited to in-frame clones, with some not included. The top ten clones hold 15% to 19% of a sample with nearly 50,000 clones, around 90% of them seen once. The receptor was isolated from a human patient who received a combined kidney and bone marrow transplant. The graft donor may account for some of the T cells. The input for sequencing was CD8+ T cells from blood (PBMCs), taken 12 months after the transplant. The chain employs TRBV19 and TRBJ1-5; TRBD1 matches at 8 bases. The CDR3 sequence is CASSIWGQENQPQHF. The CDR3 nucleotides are TGTGCCAGTAGTATTTGGGGACAGGAAAATCAGCCCCAGCATTTT.